What follows describes a single TCR beta chain. This entry comes from a study of blood T cell repertoires in COVID-19. Study details: Sites across the United States, Italy and Spain contributed samples from acute and convalescent COVID-19. T cells, B-cell-depleted T cells, or PBMCs provided the cDNA or gDNA that served as material.

Under the authors' procedure: Estimation of nucleated cell counts was performed using reference gene primer amplification. Sequencing used immunoSEQ multiplex PCR; TCRdb keeps in-frame clones, though not all of them. The V and J calls and the clone size are those of that table, but D and trimming were determined from the DNA. The sample records 70,000 to 85,000 clones, about 89% being singletons. From germline, CDR1 is SGHTA and CDR2 FQGNSA. The CDR3 has 15 residues. V lost 5 bases and J lost 4, with 18 bases in between. The sample taken for sequencing was peripheral blood. This chain uses TRBV7-2 with TRBJ2-7, with TRBD2 as a possible D gene (6 bases). This sequence was found in a woman in her sixties with acute or convalescent COVID-19. CDR3 loop: CASSQWGDPRYEQYF. The CDR3 region has the DNA TGTGCCAGCAGCCAATGGGGGGACCCCAGATACGAGCAGTACTTC.